The 13 T cell receptor beta chains listed next were all sequenced from one sample in a study of somatic mutations in cytotoxic T cells in rheumatoid arthritis. Assay used: immunoSEQ multiplex PCR; TCRdb lists only in-frame clones, some missing. The sample lists about 19,000 clones; roughly 85% were seen once. The sequenced material came from CD8+ T cells sorted from blood. These receptors were obtained from a woman aged 35 to 49 with rheumatoid arthritis.

The genes are TRBV5-1 and TRBJ2-1; TRBD2 matches at 7 bases. The V gene end was trimmed by 0 bases and the J gene end by 0 bases; junction bases not matched to a gene: 6. Germline V lookup: CDR1 SGHRS, CDR2 YFSETQ. The CDR3 has 17 amino acids. The CDR3 sequence is CASSLGLAEYSYNEQFF. CDR3 DNA sequence: TGCGCCAGCAGCTTGGGTCTAGCGGAGTACTCCTACAATGAGCAGTTCTTC.

To note about this clone: Sequence at one end of the junction differs from germline and may be a read error. The chain combines TRBV7-9 with TRBJ1-2, with 7 bases that match TRBD1. CDR1 is SEHNR, CDR2 FQNEAQ, per germline (reference sequence). There are 11 residues in the CDR3. The CDR3 sequence: CASSPGTELAF. The DNA for the CDR3 is TGTGCCAGCAGCCCCGGGACAGAATTAGCCTTC.

The V gene is TRBV27, the J gene TRBJ2-2; TRBD2 aligns across 10 bases. V was pared by 0 bases and J by 5 bases, with 6 bases of the junction left unmatched. This CDR3 region has 17 residues. In germline, CDR1 is MNHEY, CDR2 SMNVEV (reference sequence). The CDR3 nucleotides read TGTGCCAGCAGTTTATCTCTACTAGCGGGACTAACCGGGGAGCTGTTTTTT. Translation gives CASSLSLLAGLTGELFF.

This chain joins TRBV7-3 and TRBJ2-3; 8 positions match TRBD2. CDR1 and CDR2 (germline): SGHTA, FQGTGA. This CDR3 comprises 15 residues. Trimming took 1 base from V and 5 from J; bases not matched to a gene: 5. The CDR3 sequence: CASSLSGGNIDTQYF. Written as DNA, the CDR3 is TGTGCCAGCAGCTTAAGCGGGGGGAATATAGATACGCAGTATTTT.

Regarding this clone: One end of the junction does not line up with germline, which may come from a read error. The rearrangement joins TRBV13 to TRBJ1-2; possibly TRBD1 for D (5 bases). Germline CDR1 reads PRHDT; CDR2 reads FYEKMQ (reference sequence). This CDR3 has 12 amino acids. CDR3 region: CASSLGVQGLPF. The CDR3 coding sequence is TGTGCCAGCAGCTTAGGGGTCCAGGGTTTGCCCTTC.

The J gene is TRBJ1-2, the V gene TRBV30; D uncertain. Germline V gene sequence: CDR1 GTSNPN, CDR2 SVGIG (reference sequence). Trimming stripped 7 bases from V and 4 bases from J, with 7 bases between. The CDR3 is made up of 10 amino acids. The CDR3 DNA sequence: TGTGCCTCCTACGGCTATGGCTACACCTTC. Protein: CASYGYGYTF.

J is TRBJ2-3 and V is TRBV5-1; D might be TRBD2 (6 bases). From germline, CDR1 is SGHRS and CDR2 YFSETQ. Trimming cost V 6 bases and J 0 bases, with 17 bases left between them. This CDR3 spans 16 amino acids. The CDR3, as DNA: TGCGCCAGCAAAGCCATCGGGAGCGGTAGCACAGATACGCAGTATTTT. Translated, it gives CASKAIGSGSTDTQYF.

A single count supports this clone. This rearrangement joins TRBV5-6 to TRBJ2-5; 9 bases are shared with TRBD2. The germline V gene encodes CDR1 SGHDT and CDR2 YYEEEE. J gave up 9 bases and V 1 base, and 13 bases lay outside the gene matches. The CDR3 has 16 amino acids. This chain's CDR3 is CASSLRLAVDGEAQYF. CDR3 in DNA: TGTGCCAGCAGCTTGAGACTAGCGGTAGATGGGGAGGCCCAGTACTTC.

This clone was counted only a few times. This chain uses TRBV5-1 with TRBJ1-1, with D perhaps matching TRBD1 (5 bases). The CDR3 extends over 13 amino acids. The germline V gene encodes CDR1 SGHRS and CDR2 YFSETQ. V was shortened by 0 bases and J by 6 bases, with 9 bases between the two germline ends. The CDR3 DNA sequence: TGCGCCAGCAGCTTGGGAGGACACCCTGAAGCTTTCTTT. Protein sequence: CASSLGGHPEAFF.

The chain combines TRBV4-1 with TRBJ2-7; 8 nucleotides agree with TRBD2. The germline CDR1 and CDR2 sequences are MGHRA and YSYEKL. The V segment lost 1 base and the J segment 4 bases; nucleotides outside the gene matches: 18. There are 19 residues in the CDR3. In DNA, the CDR3 is TGCGCCAGCAGCCAAGCAATCAGTGCACTAGCGGATTTGGTTTACGAGCAGTACTTC. Protein product: CASSQAISALADLVYEQYF.

The chain combines TRBV30 with TRBJ1-3; D not certain. The CDR3 sequence is 14 residues long. Germline CDR1 and CDR2: GTSNPN and SVGIG (reference sequence). Trimming removed 0 bases at V and 2 bases at J, with 8 bases between. The chain's CDR3 is CAWSVEKTGNTIYF. CDR3 in DNA: TGTGCCTGGAGTGTAGAGAAAACTGGAAACACCATATATTTT.

The J gene is TRBJ2-7, the V gene TRBV2, with 7 bases fitting TRBD1. Trimming took 11 bases from V and 0 from J; bases not matched to a gene: 7. This CDR3 contains 13 residues. Per the germline V gene, CDR1 is SNHLY and CDR2 is FYNNEI. CDR3 protein: CAATGQASYEQYF. The CDR3 nucleotides are TGTGCCGCCACCGGACAGGCCTCCTACGAGCAGTACTTC.

The chain has TRBV19 and TRBJ1-1; no definite D call. This CDR3 contains 16 residues. The germline CDR1 and CDR2 sequences are LNHDA and SQIVND (reference sequence). Trimming shortened V by 5 bases and J by 3 bases, and 19 bases separated the two germline ends. The CDR3 region has the DNA TGTGCCAGTAGTCTCTGGGCCAACAAACCTGACACTGAAGCTTTCTTT. It encodes CASSLWANKPDTEAFF.